Below, one T cell receptor (beta chain) is given with its context. The data derive from a study of shared clonotypes between healthy human individuals. V lost 1 base, J lost 4 bases, and 11 bases lay in between. Germline assignment: CDR1 SGHRS and CDR2 YFSETQ. This CDR3 spans 14 amino acids. Only in-frame clones appear in the TCRdb table, and some are missing; sequencing was by immunoSEQ multiplex PCR. The sample contains some 1.4 million clones, 95% to 97% of which appear only once. Sequencing was carried out using naive CD4+ T cells sorted from blood. Subset: CD45RA+ positively selected. This sequence originates from a man in his thirties or forties in good health. V gene TRBV5-1 combines with J gene TRBJ1-1; D not certain. The CDR3 sequence is CASSLTGSGTEAFF. The CDR3 DNA reads TGCGCCAGCAGCTTGACCGGGTCGGGCACTGAAGCTTTCTTT.